This paragraph covers one T cell receptor (beta chain) sequence. At one end the junction does not follow the germline gene, possibly because of a read error. This sample also contains other DNA sequences that code for the same CDR3. Measured with immunoSEQ multiplex PCR; TCRdb has only the in-frame clones, and not every one. The sample lists around 190,000 clones; 81% were seen once. This CDR3 comprises 14 residues. CDR1 is SGHKS and CDR2 is YYEKEE in the germline V gene (reference sequence). These data originate in a study of blood T cell repertoires in COVID-19. The chain joins TRBV5-5 to TRBJ1-3; the D gene is possibly TRBD1 (6 bases). This receptor was obtained from a middle-aged woman with COVID-19, enrolled during active disease. Input material: peripheral blood. The CDR3 nucleotides read TGTGCTAGCAGCAAACAGGGATATGGAAACACCATATATTTT. Protein: CASSKQGYGNTIYF.